This T cell receptor (beta chain) was identified in a study of CD8+ T cells in alopecia areata. The sequencing template was cDNA reverse transcribed from extracted RNA. Using immunoSEQ multiplex PCR, the repertoire was profiled, and TCRdb retains in-frame clones only, with some absent. The sample holds 150,000 to 200,000 clones; about three fifths are singletons and the top ten take just over 1%. CDR1 and CDR2 from the germline V gene are SGHRS and YFSETQ. The V gene lost 2 bases and the J gene lost 7 bases, with 12 bases spanning the gap. The CDR3 totals 14 residues. Treatment here: oral pan-JAK inhibitor, 5-10 mg twice daily.

The sequencing used CD4+ T cells sorted from blood, collected at week 24, from a patient treated with tofacitinib. This chain uses TRBV5-1 with TRBJ1-4; D gene ambiguous. The origin of this receptor is a human donor with alopecia areata. CDR3 residues: CASSFGEDGEKLFF. The CDR3, as DNA: TGCGCCAGCAGCTTTGGGGAGGATGGTGAAAAACTGTTTTTT.